The 27 T cell receptor beta chains in this list originate from one sample, sequenced in a study of T cell responses to AZD1222 COVID-19 vaccine. Only in-frame clones appear in the TCRdb table, and some are missing; sequencing was by immunoSEQ multiplex PCR. Of more than 50,000 clones detected, around 89% appear once; the ten largest clones hold approximately 2%. Specimen: peripheral blood, collected on day 0 of AZD1222 vaccination. These receptors came from an adult in good health.

CDR3 residues: CASSIDRVNIQYF. The CDR3 DNA is TGTGCCAGTAGTATAGACAGGGTAAACATTCAGTACTTC. V is TRBV19 and J is TRBJ2-4, with TRBD1 as a possible D gene (5 bases). Germline CDR1 reads LNHDA; CDR2 reads SQIVND (reference sequence). This CDR3 is built from 13 residues. Trimming took 0 bases from V and 6 from J, leaving 6 bases between them. The full variable domain, completed using reference TRBV19 and TRBJ2-4, is DGGITQSPKYLFRKEGQNVTLSCEQNLNHDAMYWYRQDPGQGLRLIYYSQIVNDFQKGDIAEGYSVSREKKESFPLTVTSAQKNPTAFYLCASSIDRVNIQYFGAGTRLSVL.

The genes are TRBV25-1 and TRBJ1-5, with D unresolved. The V gene lost 5 bases and the J gene lost 1 base, with 9 bases spanning the gap. Germline V CDR1 and CDR2: MGHDK, SYGVNS. The CDR3 runs to 14 residues. CDR3 protein: CASSPGLSNQPQHF. CDR3 sequence (DNA): TGTGCCAGCAGTCCCGGGTTAAGCAATCAGCCCCAGCATTTT. Looking up the rest from reference TRBV25-1 and TRBJ1-5 gives the full variable domain: EADIYQTPRYLVIGTGKKITLECSQTMGHDKMYWYQQDPGMELHLIHYSYGVNSTEKGDLSSESTVSRIRTEHFPLTLESARPSHTSQYLCASSPGLSNQPQHFGDGTRLSIL.

The chain carries TRBV7-7 and TRBJ2-3, with unresolved D. Trimming removed 2 bases from V and 1 base from J, with 10 bases in between. Germline V gives CDR1 SSHAT, CDR2 FNYEAQ (reference sequence). CDR3 length: 15 amino acids. DNA of the CDR3: TGTGCCAGCAGCTTAACGGGTGGCGGCACAGATACGCAGTATTTT. Translated: CASSLTGGGTDTQYF.

The V call is TRBV11-2, the J call TRBJ2-7; no clear D gene. This CDR3 has 15 residues. V gave up 1 base and J gave up 9 bases, with 19 bases separating them. Germline loops: CDR1 SGHAT, CDR2 FQNNGV. The CDR3 reads CASSLGRETFQRQYF. In DNA form, the CDR3 reads TGTGCCAGCAGCTTAGGGCGTGAGACCTTCCAGAGGCAGTACTTC.

This CDR3 is CASSTPQTSGRATDTQYF. The CDR3 DNA reads as TGTGCCAGCAGCACCCCCCAGACTAGCGGGAGAGCAACAGATACGCAGTATTTT. The chain uses TRBV11-2 and TRBJ2-3; 12 positions agree with TRBD2. With 5 bases clipped from V and 3 bases from J, the junction kept 12 bases outside the gene matches. The germline gives CDR1 SGHAT, CDR2 FQNNGV. CDR3 size: 18 residues.

The chain recombines TRBV5-4 with TRBJ2-2, with 8 positions matching TRBD2. V shed 2 bases, J shed 8 bases, and the junction held 14 bases outside the gene matches. The CDR3 sequence is 17 residues long. Germline values: CDR1 SGHNT, CDR2 YYREEE (reference sequence). CDR3 nucleotides: TGTGCCAGCAGCTTCCCCCCCCAGGGACTAGGACCAGGGGAGCTGTTTTTT. Translated: CASSFPPQGLGPGELFF.

This chain links TRBV19 with TRBJ2-1; 7 nucleotides align to TRBD1. Trimming took 3 bases from V and 7 from J; bases not matched to a gene: 9. Germline CDR1 reads LNHDA; CDR2 reads SQIVND (reference sequence). This CDR3 contains 15 residues. The CDR3 DNA is TGTGCCAGTAGTATTGTCGGGACAGTCTTTAATGAGCAGTTCTTC. This translates into CASSIVGTVFNEQFF.

V usage is TRBV6-1 and J usage is TRBJ2-2, with 10 bases fitting TRBD2. V was clipped by 4 bases and J by 0 bases; unmatched bases: 8. The V gene's germline CDR1 is MNHNS and CDR2 SASEGT. This CDR3 comprises 18 residues. Written as DNA, the CDR3 is TGTGCCAGCAGTGTTCGGACTAGCGGAAACGCGAACACCGGGGAGCTGTTTTTT. Its translation: CASSVRTSGNANTGELFF.

This clone was detected only once. This sequence joins TRBV28 and TRBJ1-5, with 9 bases that match TRBD1. CDR1 and CDR2 from the germline V gene are MDHEN and SYDVKM. The CDR3 runs to 17 residues. V lost 7 bases, J lost 0 bases, and 10 bases stayed unmatched. This CDR3 is CASTAGQGFYSNQPQHF. The CDR3 DNA follows: TGTGCCAGCACCGCGGGACAGGGCTTCTATAGCAATCAGCCCCAGCATTTT.

V gene TRBV5-1 combines with J gene TRBJ1-2, with 8 bases that match TRBD1. Per germline, CDR1 SGHRS and CDR2 YFSETQ. With V trimmed by 4 bases and J by 6 bases, 8 bases remained unmatched. The CDR3 has 14 amino acids. CDR3 sequence reads: CASSPWTGRDGYTF. CDR3 nucleotide sequence: TGCGCCAGCAGCCCCTGGACAGGGAGAGATGGCTACACCTTC.

J is TRBJ1-3 and V is TRBV18; possibly TRBD1 for D (5 bases). The CDR3 is 16 amino acids. V was clipped by 3 bases and J by 7 bases, with 19 bases between them. CDR1 and CDR2 from the germline V gene are KGHSH and LQKENI. The CDR3 here is CASSPPAGSRVNTIYF. CDR3 nucleotide sequence: TGTGCCAGCTCACCCCCGGCAGGGAGTCGGGTGAACACCATATATTTT.

V is TRBV5-1 and J is TRBJ1-2; maybe TRBD1 (5 bases). The germline V and J ends were trimmed by 0 bases and 11 bases, with 8 bases remaining between them. CDR1 and CDR2 from the germline V gene are SGHRS and YFSETQ. The CDR3 spans 11 residues. The CDR3 region has the DNA TGCGCCAGCAGCTTGGATTCAGGGTACACCTTC. Translated, it gives CASSLDSGYTF.

In this sample, this clone turned up once. This chain connects TRBV3-1 (or the pseudogene TRBV3-2) to TRBJ2-7, with D possibly being TRBD2 (6 bases). CDR3 size: 14 residues. Trimming took 4 bases from V and 6 from J, leaving 16 bases between them. Germline V gene sequence: CDR1 LGHDT, CDR2 YNNKEL (reference sequence). Written as DNA, the CDR3 is TGTGCCAGCAGCCGGGTTGGGACTCTCCCCGAGCAGTACTTC. Protein sequence: CASSRVGTLPEQYF.

The chain uses TRBV11-1 and TRBJ2-1; possibly TRBD1 for D (6 bases). Germline loops: CDR1 SGHAT, CDR2 FQDESV (reference sequence). Trimming pared 4 bases from V and 7 bases from J, leaving 8 bases between. This CDR3 comprises 12 residues. The CDR3 protein is CASSSRGNEQFF. The CDR3 DNA is TGTGCCAGCAGCTCCAGGGGAAATGAGCAGTTCTTC.

This chain uses TRBV7-9 with TRBJ1-4, with a possible D match to TRBD1 (5 bases). The CDR3 totals 15 residues. Trimming removed 3 bases at V and 5 bases at J, with 13 bases between. Germline V CDR1 and CDR2: SEHNR, FQNEAQ (reference sequence). The DNA for the CDR3 is TGTGCCAGCAGCTTTTGGGGCAGGGCCAATGAAAAACTGTTTTTT. Amino acid sequence: CASSFWGRANEKLFF.

The genes are TRBV24-1 and TRBJ2-1; 8 positions agree with TRBD1. J was trimmed by 1 base and V by 0 bases; bases with no gene match: 4. The germline CDR1 and CDR2 sequences are KGHDR and SFDVKD. This CDR3 has 17 amino acids. CDR3 loop: CATSDLGQGASYNEQFF. The CDR3 DNA is TGTGCCACCAGTGATTTGGGTCAGGGGGCGTCCTACAATGAGCAGTTCTTC.

The chain carries TRBV10-3 and TRBJ1-1, with TRBD1 matching 7 bases. Trimming cost V 0 bases and J 2 bases; bases outside gene matches: 3. The CDR3 length is 15 residues. Germline V gives CDR1 ENHRY, CDR2 SYGVKD. The CDR3 is CAISESRGYNTEAFF. The CDR3 DNA is TGTGCCATCAGTGAGTCCAGGGGGTATAACACTGAAGCTTTCTTT.

The chain uses TRBV2 and TRBJ2-1; no clear D gene. Germline V lookup: CDR1 SNHLY, CDR2 FYNNEI. V lost 6 bases, J lost 14 bases, and 20 bases lay in between. CDR3 length: 13 amino acids. This chain's CDR3 is CASRTRTALGEFF. The DNA of the CDR3 is TGTGCCAGCAGGACAAGGACGGCCTTAGGAGAGTTCTTC.

The rearrangement joins TRBV18 to TRBJ2-2; D is possibly TRBD2 (6 bases). From germline, CDR1 is KGHSH and CDR2 LQKENI. CDR3 length equals 15 residues. V was shortened by 4 bases and J by 1 base, with 10 bases between the two germline ends. CDR3 sequence (DNA): TGTGCCAGCTCACAGGACTACCGGAACACCGGGGAGCTGTTTTTT. It specifies CASSQDYRNTGELFF.

V is TRBV3-1 (or the pseudogene TRBV3-2) and J is TRBJ1-5, with D perhaps matching TRBD1 (5 bases). This CDR3 is built from 15 residues. V lost 0 bases and J lost 4, with 10 bases in between. Germline values: CDR1 LGHDT, CDR2 YNNKEL (reference sequence). The CDR3 coding sequence is TGTGCCAGCAGCCAAGATTTGGGGGAGAATCAGCCCCAGCATTTT. It codes for CASSQDLGENQPQHF.

The rearrangement uses TRBV5-1 and TRBJ1-4; 10 bases align to TRBD1. Germline CDR1 and CDR2: SGHRS and YFSETQ. The CDR3 extends over 16 amino acids. The ends lost 0 bases at V and 4 bases at J; junction bases unmatched: 3. In DNA, the CDR3 is TGCGCCAGCAGCTTGGCCTGGACAGGGGGTAATGAAAAACTGTTTTTT. Translation gives CASSLAWTGGNEKLFF.

The V and J genes are TRBV28 and TRBJ1-4, with TRBD1 as a possible D gene (5 bases). The germline V and J ends were trimmed by 5 bases and 8 bases, with 21 bases remaining between them. This CDR3 is 16 amino acids long. The V gene's germline CDR1 is MDHEN and CDR2 SYDVKM. CDR3 DNA sequence: TGTGCCAGCAGTCTTCTTGGTCACCTGGAGGGGGAAAAACTGTTTTTT. It encodes CASSLLGHLEGEKLFF.

This clone has just one count. The chain links TRBV3-1 (or the pseudogene TRBV3-2) to TRBJ1-2, with TRBD1 matching over 7 bases. The CDR3 covers 14 residues. Germline CDR1 reads LGHDT; CDR2 reads YNNKEL (reference sequence). V was pared by 4 bases and J by 8 bases, with 10 bases of the junction left unmatched. The CDR3 is CASSLWRTGDGYTF. The CDR3 nucleotides read TGTGCCAGCAGCCTTTGGCGGACAGGCGACGGCTACACCTTC.

This clone was observed once. The genes are TRBV6-5 and TRBJ2-7, with D maybe TRBD1 (5 bases). Trimming took off 2 bases at V and 2 bases at J, with 16 bases between the two ends. The CDR3 has 16 amino acids. The germline gives CDR1 MNHEY, CDR2 SVGAGI. CDR3 loop: CASSYGQGMRPYEQYF. Here the CDR3 DNA reads TGTGCCAGCAGTTACGGGCAGGGTATGCGTCCCTACGAGCAGTACTTC.

The gene calls are TRBV14 and TRBJ2-7; D not certain. Looked up from germline, CDR1 is SGHDN and CDR2 is FVKESK. The CDR3 covers 14 residues. V was shortened by 0 bases and J by 2 bases, with 8 bases between the two germline ends. The CDR3 sequence: CASSQDLVTYEQYF. The CDR3 DNA is TGTGCCAGCAGCCAAGATCTGGTAACCTACGAGCAGTACTTC.

The chain couples TRBV6-5 to TRBJ2-1, with a tentative D call TRBD2 (6 bases). CDR1 is MNHEY and CDR2 is SVGAGI in the germline V gene. The CDR3 sequence is 15 residues long. With 5 bases removed from V and 6 bases from J, the gap between germline ends came to 17 bases. CDR3 region: CASSQRLVRGNEQFF. The CDR3 region has the DNA TGTGCCAGCAGTCAAAGACTAGTAAGGGGCAATGAGCAGTTCTTC.

J is TRBJ2-5 and V is TRBV7-9; perhaps TRBD1 as D (6 bases). Germline V gives CDR1 SEHNR, CDR2 FQNEAQ (reference sequence). The CDR3 totals 17 residues. Trimming removed 2 bases from V and 2 bases from J, with 18 bases in between. CDR3 nucleotides: TGTGCCAGCAGCTTATTTCCCAGGGGACGGGATCAAGAGACCCAGTACTTC. Protein sequence: CASSLFPRGRDQETQYF.